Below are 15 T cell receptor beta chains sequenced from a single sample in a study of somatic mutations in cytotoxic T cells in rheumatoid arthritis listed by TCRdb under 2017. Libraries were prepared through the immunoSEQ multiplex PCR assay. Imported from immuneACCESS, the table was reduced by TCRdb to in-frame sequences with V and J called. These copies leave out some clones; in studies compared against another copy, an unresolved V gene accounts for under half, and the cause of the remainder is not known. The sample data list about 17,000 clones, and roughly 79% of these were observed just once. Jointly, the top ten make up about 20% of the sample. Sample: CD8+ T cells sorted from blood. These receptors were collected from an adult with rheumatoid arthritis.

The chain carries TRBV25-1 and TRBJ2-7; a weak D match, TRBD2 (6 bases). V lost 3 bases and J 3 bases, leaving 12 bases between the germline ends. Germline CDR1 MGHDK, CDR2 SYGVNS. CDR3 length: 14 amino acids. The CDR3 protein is CASSDSGSDYEQYF. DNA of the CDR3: TGTGCCAGCAGTGATTCCGGGAGCGACTACGAGCAGTACTTC.

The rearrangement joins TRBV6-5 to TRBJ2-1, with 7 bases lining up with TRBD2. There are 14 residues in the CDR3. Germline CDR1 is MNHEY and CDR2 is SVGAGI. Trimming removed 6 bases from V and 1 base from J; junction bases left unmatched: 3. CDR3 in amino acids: CASRASGSYNEQFF. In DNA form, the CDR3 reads TGTGCCAGCAGAGCTAGCGGATCCTACAATGAGCAGTTCTTC.

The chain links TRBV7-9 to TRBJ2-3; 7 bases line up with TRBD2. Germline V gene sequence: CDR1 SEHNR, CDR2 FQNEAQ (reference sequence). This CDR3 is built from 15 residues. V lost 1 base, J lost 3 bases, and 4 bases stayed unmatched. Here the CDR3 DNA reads TGTGCCAGCAGCTTAGATGGCGGGAGAACAGATACGCAGTATTTT. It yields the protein CASSLDGGRTDTQYF.

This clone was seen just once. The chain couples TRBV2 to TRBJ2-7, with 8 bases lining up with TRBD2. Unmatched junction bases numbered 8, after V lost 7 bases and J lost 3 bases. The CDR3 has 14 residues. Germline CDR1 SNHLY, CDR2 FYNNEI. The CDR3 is CASTGPAGDYEQYF. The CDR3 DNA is TGTGCCAGCACCGGTCCAGCGGGGGACTACGAGCAGTACTTC.

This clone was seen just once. CDR3 sequence reads: CASSAYRGPLEQYF. CDR3 DNA sequence: TGTGCCAGCAGCGCCTACAGGGGTCCCCTCGAGCAGTACTTC. This chain uses TRBV5-4 with TRBJ2-7; 7 bases match TRBD1. The V gene's germline CDR1 is SGHNT and CDR2 YYREEE (reference sequence). Germline trimming cut 4 bases from V and 6 bases from J; bases unmatched to any gene: 10. This CDR3 spans 14 amino acids.

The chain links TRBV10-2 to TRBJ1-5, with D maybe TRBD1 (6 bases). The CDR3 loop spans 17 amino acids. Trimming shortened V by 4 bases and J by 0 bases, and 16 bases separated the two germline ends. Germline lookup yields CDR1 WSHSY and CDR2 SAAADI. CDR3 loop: CASSAGATVNSNQPQHF. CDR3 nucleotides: TGCGCCAGCAGTGCAGGGGCGACAGTCAATAGCAATCAGCCCCAGCATTTT.

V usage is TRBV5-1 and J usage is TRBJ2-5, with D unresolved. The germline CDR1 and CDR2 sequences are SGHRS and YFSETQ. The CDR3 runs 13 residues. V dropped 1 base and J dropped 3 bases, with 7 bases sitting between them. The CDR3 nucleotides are TGCGCCAGCAGCTTGCGACCGGAAGAGACCCAGTACTTC. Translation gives CASSLRPEETQYF.

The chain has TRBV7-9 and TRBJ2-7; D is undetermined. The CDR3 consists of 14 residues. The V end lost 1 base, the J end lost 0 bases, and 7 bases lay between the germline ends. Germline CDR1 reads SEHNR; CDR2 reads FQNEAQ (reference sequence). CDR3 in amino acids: CASSLVGRSYEQYF. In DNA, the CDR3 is TGTGCCAGCAGCTTAGTTGGGCGCTCCTACGAGCAGTACTTC. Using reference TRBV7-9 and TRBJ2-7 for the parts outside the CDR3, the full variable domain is DTGVSQNPRHKITKRGQNVTFRCDPISEHNRLYWYRQTLGQGPEFLTYFQNEAQLEKSRLLSDRFSAERPKGSFSTLEIQRTEQGDSAMYLCASSLVGRSYEQYFGPGTRLTVT.

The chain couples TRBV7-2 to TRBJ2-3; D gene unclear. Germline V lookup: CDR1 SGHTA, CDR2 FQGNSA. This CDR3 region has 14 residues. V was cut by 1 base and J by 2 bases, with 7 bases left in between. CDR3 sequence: CASSLDHSTDTQYF. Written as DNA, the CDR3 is TGTGCCAGCAGCTTAGACCACTCCACAGATACGCAGTATTTT.

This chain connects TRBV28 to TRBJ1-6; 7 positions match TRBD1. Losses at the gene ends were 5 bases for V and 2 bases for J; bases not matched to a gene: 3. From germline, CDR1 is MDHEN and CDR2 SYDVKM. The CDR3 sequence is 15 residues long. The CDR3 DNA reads TGTGCCAGCAGTAAAACAGGGGCCTATAATTCACCCCTCCACTTT. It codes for CASSKTGAYNSPLHF.

CDR3 in amino acids: CASSSYTEGAYQPQHF. The CDR3 DNA follows: TGTGCCAGCAGCTCCTACACGGAGGGGGCGTACCAGCCCCAGCATTTT. V and J are TRBV5-5 and TRBJ1-5; 7 bases match TRBD1. Germline V gene sequence: CDR1 SGHKS, CDR2 YYEKEE (reference sequence). Trimming removed 3 bases from V and 7 bases from J; junction bases left unmatched: 13. CDR3 length equals 16 residues.

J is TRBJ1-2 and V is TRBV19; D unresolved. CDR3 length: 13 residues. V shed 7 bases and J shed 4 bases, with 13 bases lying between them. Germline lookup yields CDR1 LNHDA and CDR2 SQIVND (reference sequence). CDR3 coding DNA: TGTGCCAGTACCCTATCCGGGATCTATGGCTACACCTTC. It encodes CASTLSGIYGYTF.

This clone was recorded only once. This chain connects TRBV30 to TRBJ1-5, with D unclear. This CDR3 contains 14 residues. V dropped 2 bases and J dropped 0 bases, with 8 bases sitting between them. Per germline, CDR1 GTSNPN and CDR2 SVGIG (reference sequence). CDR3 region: CAWSNLGSNQPQHF. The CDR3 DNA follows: TGTGCCTGGAGTAACTTGGGTAGCAATCAGCCCCAGCATTTT.

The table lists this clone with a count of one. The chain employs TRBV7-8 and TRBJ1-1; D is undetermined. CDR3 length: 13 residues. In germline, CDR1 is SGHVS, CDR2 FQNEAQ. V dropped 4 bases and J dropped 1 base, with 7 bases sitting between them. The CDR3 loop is CASSYDPNTEAFF. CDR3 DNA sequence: TGTGCCAGCAGCTACGACCCGAACACTGAAGCTTTCTTT. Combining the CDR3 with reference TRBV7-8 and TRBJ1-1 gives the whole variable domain GAGVSQSPRYKVAKRGQDVALRCDPISGHVSLFWYQQALGQGPEFLTYFQNEAQLDKSGLPSDRFFAERPEGSVSTLKIQRTQQEDSAVYLCASSYDPNTEAFFGQGTRLTVV.

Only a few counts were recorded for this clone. The CDR3 coding sequence is TGTGCCAGCAGCTTGTCTATTTGGGCAGGGGCCCTCTCTGGGGCCAACGTCCTGACTTTC. Its protein product is CASSLSIWAGALSGANVLTF. The chain employs TRBV5-4 and TRBJ2-6; weak D call: TRBD1 (6 bases). Germline V gene sequence: CDR1 SGHNT, CDR2 YYREEE (reference sequence). Trimming cost V 1 base and J 0 bases, with 20 bases left between them. The CDR3 spans 20 residues.